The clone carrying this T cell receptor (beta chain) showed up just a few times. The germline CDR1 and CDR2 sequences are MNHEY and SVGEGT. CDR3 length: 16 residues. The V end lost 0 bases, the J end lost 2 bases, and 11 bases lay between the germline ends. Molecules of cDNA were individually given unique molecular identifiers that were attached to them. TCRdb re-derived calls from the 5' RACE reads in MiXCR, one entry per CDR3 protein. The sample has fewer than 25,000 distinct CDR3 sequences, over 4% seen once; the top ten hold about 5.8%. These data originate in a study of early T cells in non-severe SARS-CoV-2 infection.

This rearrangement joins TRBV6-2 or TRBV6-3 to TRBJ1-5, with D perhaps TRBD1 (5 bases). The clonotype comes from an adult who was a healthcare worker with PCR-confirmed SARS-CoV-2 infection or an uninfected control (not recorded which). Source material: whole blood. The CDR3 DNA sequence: TGTGCCAGCAGTTACTCGAGTAGGGGCGGCAATCAGCCCCAGCATTTT. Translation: CASSYSSRGGNQPQHF.